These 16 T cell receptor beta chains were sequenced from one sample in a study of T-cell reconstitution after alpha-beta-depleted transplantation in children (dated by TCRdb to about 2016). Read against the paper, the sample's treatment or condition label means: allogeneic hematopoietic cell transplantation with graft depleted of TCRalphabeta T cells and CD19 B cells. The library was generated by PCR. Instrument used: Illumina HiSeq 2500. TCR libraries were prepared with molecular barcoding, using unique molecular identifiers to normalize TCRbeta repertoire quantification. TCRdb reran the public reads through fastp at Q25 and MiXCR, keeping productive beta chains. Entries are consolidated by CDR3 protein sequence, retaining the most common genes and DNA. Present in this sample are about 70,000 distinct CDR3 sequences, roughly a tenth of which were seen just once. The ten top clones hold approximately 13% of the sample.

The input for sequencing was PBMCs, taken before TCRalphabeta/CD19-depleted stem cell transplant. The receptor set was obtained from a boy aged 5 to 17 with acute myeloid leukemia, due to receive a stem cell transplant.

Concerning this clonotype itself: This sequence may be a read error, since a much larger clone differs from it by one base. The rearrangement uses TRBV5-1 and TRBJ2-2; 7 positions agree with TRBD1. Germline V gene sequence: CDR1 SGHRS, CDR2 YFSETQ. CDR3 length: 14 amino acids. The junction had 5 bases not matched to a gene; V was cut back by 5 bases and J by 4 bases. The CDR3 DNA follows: TGCGCCAGCAGGACAGGGTGGATCACCGGGGAGCTGTTTTTT. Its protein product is CASRTGWITGELFF. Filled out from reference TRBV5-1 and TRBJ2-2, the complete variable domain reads KAGVTQTPRYLIKTRGQQVTLSCSPISGHRSVSWYQQTPGQGLQFLFEYFSETQRNKGNFPGRFSGRQFSNSRSEMNVSTLELGDSALYLCASRTGWITGELFFGEGSRLTVL.

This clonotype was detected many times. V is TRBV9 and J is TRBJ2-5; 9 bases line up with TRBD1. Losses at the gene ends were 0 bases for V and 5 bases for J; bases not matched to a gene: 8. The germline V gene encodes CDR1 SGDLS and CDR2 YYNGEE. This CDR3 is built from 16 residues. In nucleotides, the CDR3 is TGTGCCAGCAGCGTAGGGGACAGGGTAGTTGGGGAGACCCAGTACTTC. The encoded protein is CASSVGDRVVGETQYF.

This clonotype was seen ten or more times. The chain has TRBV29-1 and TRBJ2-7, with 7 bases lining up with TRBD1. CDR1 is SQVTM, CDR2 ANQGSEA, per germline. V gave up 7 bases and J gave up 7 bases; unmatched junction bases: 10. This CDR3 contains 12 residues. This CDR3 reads CSAGGQAREQYF. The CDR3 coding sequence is TGCAGCGCTGGAGGACAGGCTCGAGAGCAGTACTTC.

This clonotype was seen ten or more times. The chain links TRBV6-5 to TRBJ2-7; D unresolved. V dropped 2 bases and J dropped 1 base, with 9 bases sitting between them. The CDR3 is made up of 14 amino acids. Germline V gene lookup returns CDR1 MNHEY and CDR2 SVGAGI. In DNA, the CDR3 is TGTGCCAGCAGTTACGACGGAACTTCCTACGAGCAGTACTTC. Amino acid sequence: CASSYDGTSYEQYF.

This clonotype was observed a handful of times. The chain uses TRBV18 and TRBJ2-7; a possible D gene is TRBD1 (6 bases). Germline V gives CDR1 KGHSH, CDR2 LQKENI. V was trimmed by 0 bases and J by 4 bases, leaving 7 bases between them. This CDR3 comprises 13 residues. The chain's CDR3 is CASSPPGTYEQYV. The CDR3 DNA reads TGTGCCAGCTCACCACCAGGGACATACGAGCAGTACGTC.

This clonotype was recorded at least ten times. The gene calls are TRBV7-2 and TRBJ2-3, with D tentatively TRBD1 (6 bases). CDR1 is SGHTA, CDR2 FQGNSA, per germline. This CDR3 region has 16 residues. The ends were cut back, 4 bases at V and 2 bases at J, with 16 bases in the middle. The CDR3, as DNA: TGTGCCAGCAGCTCAAAAGGACAGTTCCCCACAGATACGCAGTATTTT. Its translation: CASSSKGQFPTDTQYF. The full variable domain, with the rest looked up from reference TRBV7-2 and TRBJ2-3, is GAGVSQSPSNKVTEKGKDVELRCDPISGHTALYWYRQSLGQGLEFLIYFQGNSAPDKSGLPSDRFSAERTGGSVSTLTIQRTQQEDSAVYLCASSSKGQFPTDTQYFGPGTRLTVL.

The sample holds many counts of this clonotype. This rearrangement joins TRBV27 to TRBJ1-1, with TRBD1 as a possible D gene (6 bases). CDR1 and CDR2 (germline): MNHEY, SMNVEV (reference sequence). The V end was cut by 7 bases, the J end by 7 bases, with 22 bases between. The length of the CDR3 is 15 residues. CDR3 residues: CASTRWGRSLIEAFF. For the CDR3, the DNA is TGTGCCAGCACCCGCTGGGGGCGGTCTCTCATTGAAGCTTTCTTT.

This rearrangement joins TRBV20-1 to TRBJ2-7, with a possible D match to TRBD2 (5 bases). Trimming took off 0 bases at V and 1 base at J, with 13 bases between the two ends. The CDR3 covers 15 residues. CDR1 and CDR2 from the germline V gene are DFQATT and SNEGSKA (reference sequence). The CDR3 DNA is TGCAGTGCTAGAGATCACGGAGGCCCATCCTACGAGCAGTACTTC. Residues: CSARDHGGPSYEQYF.

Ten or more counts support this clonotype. CDR3 DNA sequence: TGCGCCAGCAGCCTGGGGGACAGCAACTATGGCTACACCTTC. Protein sequence: CASSLGDSNYGYTF. The chain couples TRBV5-1 to TRBJ1-2; 7 bases match TRBD1. Germline assignment: CDR1 SGHRS and CDR2 YFSETQ. The V segment lost 4 bases and the J segment 2 bases; nucleotides outside the gene matches: 5. The CDR3 is 14 residues long.

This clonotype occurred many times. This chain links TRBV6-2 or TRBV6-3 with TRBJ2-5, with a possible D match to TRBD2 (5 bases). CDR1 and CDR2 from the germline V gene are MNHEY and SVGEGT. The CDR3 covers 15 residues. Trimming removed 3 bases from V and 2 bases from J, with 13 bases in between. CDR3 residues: CASSYSPGGQETQYF. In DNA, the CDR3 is TGTGCCAGCAGTTATTCGCCCGGCGGGCAAGAGACCCAGTACTTC.

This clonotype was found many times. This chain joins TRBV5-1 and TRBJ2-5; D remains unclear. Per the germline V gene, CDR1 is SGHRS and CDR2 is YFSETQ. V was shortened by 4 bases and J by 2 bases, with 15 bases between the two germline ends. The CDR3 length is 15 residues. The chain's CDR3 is CASSAPRGTQETQYF. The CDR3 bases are TGCGCCAGCAGCGCCCCTCGAGGAACACAAGAGACCCAGTACTTC.

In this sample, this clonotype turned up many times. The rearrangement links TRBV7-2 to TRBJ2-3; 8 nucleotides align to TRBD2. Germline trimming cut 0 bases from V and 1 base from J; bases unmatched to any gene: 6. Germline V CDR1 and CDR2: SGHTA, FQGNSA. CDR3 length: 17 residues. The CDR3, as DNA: TGTGCCAGCAGCTTAGCTTTAGGTAGCGGGGGCACAGATACGCAGTATTTT. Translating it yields CASSLALGSGGTDTQYF. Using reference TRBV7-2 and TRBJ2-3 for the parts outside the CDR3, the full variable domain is GAGVSQSPSNKVTEKGKDVELRCDPISGHTALYWYRQSLGQGLEFLIYFQGNSAPDKSGLPSDRFSAERTGGSVSTLTIQRTQQEDSAVYLCASSLALGSGGTDTQYFGPGTRLTVL.

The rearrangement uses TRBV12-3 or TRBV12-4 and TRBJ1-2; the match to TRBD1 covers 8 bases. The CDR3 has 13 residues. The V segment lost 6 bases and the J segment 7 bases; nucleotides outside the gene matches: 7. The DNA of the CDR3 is TGTGCCAGCAGCGCTCAGGGGGCGGGTGGCTACACCTTC. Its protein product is CASSAQGAGGYTF.

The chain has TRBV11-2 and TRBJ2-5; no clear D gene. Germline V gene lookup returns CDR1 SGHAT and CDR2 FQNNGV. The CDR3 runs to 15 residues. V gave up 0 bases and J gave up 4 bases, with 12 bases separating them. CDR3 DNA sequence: TGTGCCAGCAGCTTAGATCGGCCCGGGCTAGAGACCCAGTACTTC. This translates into CASSLDRPGLETQYF.

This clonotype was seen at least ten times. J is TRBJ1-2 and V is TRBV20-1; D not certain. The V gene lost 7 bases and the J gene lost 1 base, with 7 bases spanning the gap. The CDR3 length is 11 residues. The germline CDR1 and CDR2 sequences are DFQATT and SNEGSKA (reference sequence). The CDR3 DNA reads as TGCAGTGGTGACTTTAACTATGGCTACACCTTC. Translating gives CSGDFNYGYTF.

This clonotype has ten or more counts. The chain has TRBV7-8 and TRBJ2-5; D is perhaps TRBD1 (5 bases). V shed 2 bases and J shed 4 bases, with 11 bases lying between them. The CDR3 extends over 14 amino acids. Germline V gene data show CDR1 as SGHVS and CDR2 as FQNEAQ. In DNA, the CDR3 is TGTGCCAGCAGCTTAATAAGGGGCGGAGAGACCCAGTACTTC. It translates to CASSLIRGGETQYF.